This T cell receptor (beta chain) was recorded in a study of CD8 T cells in Susac syndrome. Reverse transcription used about 0.45 to 1 ug RNA and random hexamers. From the immunoSEQ multiplex PCR reads, TCRdb called clonotypes with MiXCR, one entry per CDR3 protein. The sample has fewer than 300,000 distinct CDR3 sequences; approximately 84% are singletons. CDR1 and CDR2 from the germline V gene are LNHDA and SQIVND (reference sequence). Trimming took 0 bases from V and 0 from J, leaving 15 bases between them. The CDR3 is made up of 17 amino acids. The clonotype originates from a human donor with multiple sclerosis. V is TRBV19 and J is TRBJ2-7, with D perhaps matching TRBD1 (6 bases). The sample was CD8+ T cells from PBMCs. CDR3 in DNA: TGTGCCAGTAGTATAGAGCCCCTCCGGGACAACTCCTACGAGCAGTACTTC. This gives the protein CASSIEPLRDNSYEQYF.